This T cell receptor beta chain was sequenced for a study of T cells in Graves' hyperthyroidism and ophthalmopathy (dated by TCRdb to between 2018 and 2020). About the investigation overall: Peripheral blood was collected at initial diagnosis, before any treatment. To identify TCR V-J signatures that set the groups apart, the researchers used a discovery cohort of 95 to 100 patients, made up of 40 to 45 with Graves' ophthalmopathy and about 60 with stable Graves' hyperthyroidism. An independent validation cohort of fewer than 20 hyperthyroidism patients and 17 patients who later progressed to ophthalmopathy tested prospective prediction of ophthalmopathy. The approximately 95 discovery patients were divided at random into training and test sets in a 7:3 ratio. In about 6 Graves' hyperthyroidism patients, the study also compared T-cell repertoires from thyroid tissue with T-cell repertoires from blood. After blood sampling, hyperthyroidism patients were treated with methimazole at a starting dose of 30 mg daily, and ophthalmopathy patients were treated with high-dose intravenous methylprednisolone. The paper reports TCR Vbeta CDR3 sequencing of some 140 peripheral blood samples: some 41 ophthalmopathy, roughly 80 hyperthyroidism and roughly 17 progressor patients. Paper-wide results and their limitations: During validation, the model predicted progression to ophthalmopathy a median of approximately 7 months ahead of onset, with almost 71% sensitivity and 72% to 85% specificity. Most expanded thyroid clonotypes (frequency above 0.001) were also detected in blood, a finding suggesting that blood repertoires may reflect thyroid immune responses. In cross-validation, a model built on a 13 V-J signature told ophthalmopathy apart from stable hyperthyroidism with 85% to 90% sensitivity and approximately 84% specificity, and in testing the same model reached 80%/75%. No statistical method was used to fix the sample size in advance, and group allocation was not hidden from the investigators.

In the germline V gene, CDR1 corresponds to SNHLY and CDR2 to FYNNEI. Unmatched junction bases come to 3, with V trimmed by 3 bases and J by 3 bases. The CDR3 starts with the cysteine, ends with the phenylalanine, and has 15 residues. The only DNA kept is the CDR3, 45 bases in frame from the first base. Amplification of TCR beta CDR3 regions was carried out from RNA transcripts. The TCR CDR3 was subjected to a first round of RT-PCR using the HTBI primer set and the Qiagen OneStep RT-PCR kit. Libraries were constructed in a second round of multiplex PCR, after which size selection and purification were performed. The libraries were sequenced on an Illumina HiSeq2000 using paired-end 100 bp reads. The paper's data handling went like this. Raw data were processed with SOAPnuke, discarding reads with adapters, uncalled bases, mean Phred below 15, or no exact constant-primer or identifier match. High-quality paired reads were merged using COPE v1.2.5, and each unique nucleotide sequence was defined as a clonotype. MiTCR v1.1 was used to align the clonotypes against IMGT TRBV, TRBD and TRBJ reference segments. The analysis included only V-J combinations with a frequency above 0.0001, which together covered 99% to 99.2% of the repertoires. A TCS score was defined as the ratio between F50 (clonal expansion) and ExV (chaos), using BLOSUM62-based TCRdist between CDR3 peptides within each V-J. Welch's t-statistics and random forest reduced roughly 530 V-J features to roughly 13, which were used in a naive Bayes classifier (R e1071). Starting from the raw public reads, TCRdb applied fastp trimming at Q25, assembled clones with MiXCR and retained in-frame beta chains. Every CDR3 protein is listed once, alongside the most common genes and DNA of its rows. The V and J calls come from TCRdb's annotation, not from the publication. The sample data list around 340,000 distinct CDR3 sequences, and about 15% of these were observed just once. 34% of the sample belongs to the ten largest clones.

Hyperthyroidism patients were newly diagnosed, had a disease duration of under 2 months, and were aged 18 to 65 years. Any patient with an uncontrolled infection, another autoimmune disease, pregnancy or lactation was excluded. Diagnoses were based on clinical symptoms, serum thyroxine and TRAb, thyroid ultrasound and orbital computed tomography. Blood from progressor patients was drawn when they were first diagnosed with hyperthyroidism, before any ophthalmopathy symptoms appeared. PBMCs were separated from 8 to 10 ml of fresh peripheral blood using Ficoll-Paque density gradient centrifugation. Progressor patients were first diagnosed with Graves' hyperthyroidism and then developed ophthalmopathy during follow-up. Total RNA was extracted using Trizol reagent, and RNA quality was assessed on an Agilent 2100 Bioanalyzer. This clonotype was counted once. The clone's antigen remains unknown. Base qualities are not provided; no much larger clone lies one nucleotide away. One read yields weak evidence.

The sequenced material came from blood. This TCR was sampled from a woman under 40 with Graves' hyperthyroidism that later progressed to Graves' ophthalmopathy. The chain is assembled from TRBV2 and TRBJ1-4; 8 junctional bases match TRBD1. The encoded CDR3 is CASSERDRSNEKLFF. The nucleotide sequence reads TGTGCCAGCAGTGAGCGGGACAGGTCTAATGAAAAACTGTTTTTT.